One sample yielded the 26 T cell receptor beta chains listed below, sequenced in a study of blood T cell repertoires in COVID-19. This table comes from immunoSEQ multiplex PCR, and its TCRdb copy is limited to in-frame clones, with some not included. This sample has 200,000 to 250,000 clones, with approximately 90% found just once. Sequencing input: PBMCs or T cells enriched from blood (not recorded which). The receptors were gathered from a woman in her 30s who had recovered from COVID-19.

V gene TRBV10-3 combines with J gene TRBJ2-3; a possible D gene is TRBD2 (5 bases). Trimming took 0 bases from V and 2 from J, leaving 9 bases between them. Germline CDR1 is ENHRY and CDR2 is SYGVKD. CDR3 size: 15 residues. CDR3 sequence reads: CAISESAGDTDTQYF. The CDR3 DNA follows: TGTGCCATCAGTGAGTCGGCGGGTGACACAGATACGCAGTATTTT.

This clone was found once. The CDR3 sequence is CASSVVARRTDTQYF. In DNA form, the CDR3 reads TGTGCCAGCAGTGTCGTCGCGCGGCGCACAGATACGCAGTATTTT. The chain has TRBV28 and TRBJ2-3; no definite D call. The CDR3 is made up of 15 amino acids. Germline V gene data show CDR1 as MDHEN and CDR2 as SYDVKM. V was clipped by 5 bases and J by 1 base, with 13 bases between them.

V and J are TRBV6-6 and TRBJ2-7; 7 nucleotides line up with TRBD1. The trim removed 0 bases at V and 12 bases at J, leaving 11 bases unmatched. The germline V gene encodes CDR1 MNHNY and CDR2 SVGAGI (reference sequence). There are 14 residues in the CDR3. This CDR3 reads CASSYSTDRLHGYF. The CDR3 bases are TGTGCCAGCAGTTACTCCACGGACAGGTTGCATGGGTACTTC.

J is TRBJ2-7 and V is TRBV6-2 or TRBV6-3; 9 bases line up with TRBD1. In germline, CDR1 is MNHEY, CDR2 SVGEGT. Trimming removed 4 bases from V and 2 bases from J; junction bases left unmatched: 9. The CDR3 contains 16 residues. CDR3 loop: CASSLHRDRVTYEQYF. CDR3 sequence (DNA): TGTGCCAGCAGTTTACACCGGGACAGGGTAACCTACGAGCAGTACTTC.

This clone is a singleton in its sample. V usage is TRBV19 and J usage is TRBJ1-4; D gene unclear. CDR1 is LNHDA and CDR2 is SQIVND in the germline V gene (reference sequence). This CDR3 has 14 amino acids. Deletions cut 3 bases from V and 0 bases from J, with 5 bases between. CDR3 nucleotides: TGTGCCAGTAGTATGATAGCAACTAATGAAAAACTGTTTTTT. Its translation: CASSMIATNEKLFF.

The V gene is TRBV9, the J gene TRBJ2-1, with 11 positions matching TRBD2. The V gene's germline CDR1 is SGDLS and CDR2 YYNGEE. After removal of 4 bases from V and 7 bases from J, the junction contained 10 bases not matched to a gene. The CDR3 runs 16 residues. The CDR3 region has the DNA TGTGCCAGCAGCATGTTAGCGGGAGGGCCGTATAATGAGCAGTTCTTC. The encoded protein is CASSMLAGGPYNEQFF.

The gene calls are TRBV18 and TRBJ1-1; D uncertain. Germline CDR1 and CDR2: KGHSH and LQKENI. Trimming removed 0 bases at V and 0 bases at J, with 14 bases between. This CDR3 region has 17 residues. This chain's CDR3 is CASSPPMAVAMNTEAFF. The CDR3 nucleotides read TGTGCCAGCTCACCACCTATGGCGGTAGCCATGAACACTGAAGCTTTCTTT.

This chain links TRBV2 with TRBJ1-2; weak D call: TRBD1 (5 bases). V lost 3 bases and J 8 bases, leaving 13 bases between the germline ends. CDR1 and CDR2 from the germline V gene are SNHLY and FYNNEI. The CDR3 has 13 residues. In DNA, the CDR3 is TGTGCCAGCAGTGAGGAGGGGAGTTTAGGCTACACCTTC. It is translated as CASSEEGSLGYTF. Supplemented by reference TRBV2 and TRBJ1-2, the full variable domain reads EPEVTQTPSHQVTQMGQEVILRCVPISNHLYFYWYRQILGQKVEFLVSFYNNEISEKSEIFDDQFSVERPDGSNFTLKIRSTKLEDSAMYFCASSEEGSLGYTFGSGTRLTVV.

The chain links TRBV5-4 to TRBJ1-2, with 11 bases identical to TRBD1. V lost 2 bases, J lost 7 bases, and 4 bases stayed unmatched. CDR1 and CDR2 from the germline V gene are SGHNT and YYREEE (reference sequence). The CDR3 has 14 residues. The CDR3 bases are TGTGCCAGCAGCTTTCTGGACAGGGGGCTTGGCTACACCTTC. Its protein is CASSFLDRGLGYTF.

To note about this clone: The sample holds other DNA sequences that translate to the same CDR3. The chain joins TRBV7-2 to TRBJ2-5, with 11 bases identical to TRBD1. With 5 bases clipped from V and 2 bases from J, the junction kept 4 bases outside the gene matches. CDR1 is SGHTA, CDR2 FQGNSA, per germline. This CDR3 is built from 15 residues. The CDR3 nucleotides are TGTGCCAGCAGCCCGGACAGGGGGCTACAAGAGACCCAGTACTTC. It is translated as CASSPDRGLQETQYF.

The rearrangement joins TRBV11-2 to TRBJ1-1; no definite D call. There are 17 residues in the CDR3. The V end was cut by 3 bases, the J end by 1 base, with 18 bases between. Germline V gene data show CDR1 as SGHAT and CDR2 as FQNNGV. The CDR3 sequence is CASSFLRPLGKNTEAFF. DNA of the CDR3: TGTGCCAGCAGCTTTTTGCGACCCCTCGGGAAGAACACTGAAGCTTTCTTT.

This rearrangement joins TRBV4-3 to TRBJ2-7, with 9 bases identical to TRBD2. CDR1 LGHNA and CDR2 YSLEER come from the germline V gene. The CDR3 runs to 16 residues. Trimming cost V 1 base and J 0 bases; bases outside gene matches: 4. This chain's CDR3 is CASSQALAGSSYEQYF. DNA of the CDR3: TGCGCCAGCAGCCAAGCTCTAGCGGGAAGCTCCTACGAGCAGTACTTC.

The V and J genes are TRBV30 and TRBJ2-7, with TRBD2 matching 13 bases. Germline trimming cut 4 bases from V and 1 base from J; bases unmatched to any gene: 7. The CDR3 is made up of 16 amino acids. Germline V CDR1 and CDR2: GTSNPN, SVGIG (reference sequence). This chain's CDR3 is CAWKPGLAGESYEQYF. CDR3 nucleotides: TGTGCCTGGAAACCCGGACTAGCGGGAGAGTCCTACGAGCAGTACTTC.

The rearrangement links TRBV9 to TRBJ2-1, with 9 bases fitting TRBD2. This CDR3 has 16 amino acids. The ends lost 4 bases at V and 3 bases at J; junction bases unmatched: 8. The germline V gene has CDR1 SGDLS and CDR2 YYNGEE. The CDR3 spells CASSPLAGVGYNEQFF. DNA for the CDR3: TGTGCCAGCAGCCCGTTAGCGGGAGTAGGCTACAATGAGCAGTTCTTC.

This chain links TRBV7-9 with TRBJ2-7, with D possibly matching TRBD1 (8 bases). Germline CDR1 is SEHNR and CDR2 is FQNEAQ (reference sequence). The CDR3 loop spans 12 amino acids. The CDR3 protein is CATGGGRYEQYF. DNA of the CDR3: TGTGCAACAGGGGGGGGCCGCTACGAGCAGTACTTC.

This sequence joins TRBV30 and TRBJ1-1, with D possibly TRBD1 on 5 matching bases. V shed 4 bases and J shed 4 bases, with 13 bases lying between them. CDR1 and CDR2 (germline): GTSNPN, SVGIG (reference sequence). The CDR3 has 13 residues. CDR3 residues: CAWNRQGLTEAFF. CDR3 DNA: TGTGCCTGGAACCGGCAGGGTCTCACTGAAGCTTTCTTT. Full variable domain (outside the CDR3, taken from reference TRBV30 and TRBJ1-1): SQTIHQWPATLVQPVGSPLSLECTVEGTSNPNLYWYRQAAGRGLQLLFYSVGIGQISSEVPQNLSASRPQDRQFILSSKKLLLSDSGFYLCAWNRQGLTEAFFGQGTRLTVV.

The chain recombines TRBV24-1 with TRBJ1-3, with 8 bases that match TRBD1. The CDR3 extends over 17 amino acids. The V segment lost 4 bases and the J segment 2 bases; nucleotides outside the gene matches: 9. Germline CDR1 is KGHDR and CDR2 is SFDVKD. Written as DNA, the CDR3 is TGTGCCACCAGTGAAGGACGAACAGGGGGTGCTGGAAACACCATATATTTT. It encodes CATSEGRTGGAGNTIYF.

The V call is TRBV28, the J call TRBJ1-2, with 7 bases identical to TRBD1. J lost 4 bases, V lost 5 bases, and 7 bases had no gene match. Germline CDR1 reads MDHEN; CDR2 reads SYDVKM. The CDR3 contains 14 residues. The CDR3 loop is CASSRSTGTYGYTF. The CDR3 DNA reads as TGTGCCAGCAGTCGCTCGACAGGGACCTATGGCTACACCTTC.

The table lists this clone with many counts. CDR3 sequence: CASSDGSGSNEQFF. CDR3 in DNA: TGTGCCAGCAGTGACGGAAGCGGGTCCAATGAGCAGTTCTTC. The chain combines TRBV6-4 with TRBJ2-1, with D possibly matching TRBD2 (6 bases). The CDR3 loop spans 14 amino acids. CDR1 and CDR2 (germline): MRHNA, SNTAGT. V lost 2 bases and J 6 bases, leaving 11 bases between the germline ends.

J is TRBJ1-2 and V is TRBV7-8; 7 bases line up with TRBD1. Germline loops: CDR1 SGHVS, CDR2 FQNEAQ. The CDR3 runs to 11 residues. Trimming removed 11 bases from V and 4 bases from J; junction bases left unmatched: 4. The CDR3 protein is CAENRGYGYTF. CDR3 DNA: TGTGCCGAGAACAGGGGCTATGGCTACACCTTC.

This chain joins TRBV6-5 and TRBJ2-1, with 7 bases fitting TRBD1. Germline V gene sequence: CDR1 MNHEY, CDR2 SVGAGI. The CDR3 sequence is 15 residues long. After removal of 6 bases from V and 2 bases from J, the junction contained 7 bases not matched to a gene. The CDR3 spells CASRLTRGTYNEQFF. For the CDR3, the DNA is TGTGCCAGCAGGCTTACCAGGGGGACCTACAATGAGCAGTTCTTC.

The chain combines TRBV28 with TRBJ2-5; maybe TRBD2 (5 bases). This CDR3 spans 12 amino acids. Trimming stripped 7 bases from V and 5 bases from J, with 11 bases between. CDR1 is MDHEN, CDR2 SYDVKM, per germline. The CDR3 loop reads CASTGYVETQYF. Written as DNA, the CDR3 is TGTGCCAGCACGGGGTACGTGGAGACCCAGTACTTC. Based on the CDR3 plus reference TRBV28 and TRBJ2-5, the full variable domain is DVKVTQSSRYLVKRTGEKVFLECVQDMDHENMFWYRQDPGLGLRLIYFSYDVKMKEKGDIPEGYSVSREKKERFSLILESASTNQTSMYLCASTGYVETQYFGPGTRLLVL.

This chain links TRBV7-3 with TRBJ1-2; 9 bases fit TRBD1. V lost 8 bases to trimming and J lost 8 bases; unmatched junction nucleotides: 6. Germline lookup yields CDR1 SGHTA and CDR2 FQGTGA. The CDR3 loop spans 12 amino acids. CDR3 in amino acids: CASGHGTGGYTF. DNA for the CDR3: TGTGCCAGCGGTCACGGGACAGGGGGCTACACCTTC.

The count of this clone is one. The chain has TRBV12-3 or TRBV12-4 and TRBJ1-2; no clear D gene. The CDR3 loop spans 10 amino acids. Trimming left V 3 bases short and J 8 bases short, with 4 bases between. CDR3 loop: CASSFRGYTF. In DNA, the CDR3 is TGTGCCAGCAGTTTTCGGGGCTACACCTTC.

CDR3: CASSLAPGTGGYEQYF. DNA of the CDR3: TGTGCCAGCAGCTTAGCCCCCGGGACAGGGGGCTACGAGCAGTACTTC. This rearrangement joins TRBV7-8 to TRBJ2-7, with 11 bases that match TRBD1. The CDR3 sequence is 16 residues long. Trimming removed 0 bases from V and 3 bases from J; junction bases left unmatched: 4. CDR1 and CDR2 (germline): SGHVS, FQNEAQ.

The chain links TRBV13 to TRBJ2-7; a weak D match, TRBD2 (6 bases). Germline CDR1 and CDR2: PRHDT and FYEKMQ (reference sequence). V was pared by 1 base and J by 2 bases, with 12 bases between. The CDR3 length is 15 residues. As DNA, the CDR3 is TGTGCCAGCAGCTTAGTTTTGCGGGGCCCCTACGAGCAGTACTTC. It yields the protein CASSLVLRGPYEQYF. Variable domain in full (rest from reference TRBV13 and TRBJ2-7): AAGVIQSPRHLIKEKRETATLKCYPIPRHDTVYWYQQGPGQDPQFLISFYEKMQSDKGSIPDRFSAQQFSDYHSELNMSSLELGDSALYFCASSLVLRGPYEQYFGPGTRLTVT.